A selection of T cell receptor beta chains follows, all from one sample in a study of blood T cell repertoires in COVID-19. TCRdb's copy holds only in-frame clones and misses some; the assay was immunoSEQ multiplex PCR. The sample holds 110,000 to 150,000 clones, approximately 84% seen once. Sequenced material: peripheral blood. The receptors stem from a woman aged 55-69 years with acute or convalescent COVID-19. CDR3s include the opening cysteine and the closing phenylalanine or tryptophan. A D gene is named only where the DNA matches it firmly. The size field is filled for only some rows; it gives once, few, many or a size class.

D gene: TRBD2; J gene: TRBJ2-7; V gene: TRBV6-6; clone size: NA; CDR3 protein: CASSLAGELNEQYF; CDR3 DNA: TGTGCCAGCAGTTTAGCGGGAGAATTAAACGAGCAGTACTTC
D gene: NA; J gene: TRBJ2-7; V gene: TRBV5-4; clone size: NA; CDR3 protein: CASSSGPWRAYEQYF; CDR3 DNA: TGTGCCAGCAGCTCGGGTCCTTGGCGGGCCTACGAGCAGTACTTC
D gene: TRBD2; J gene: TRBJ2-1; V gene: TRBV4-1; clone size: NA; CDR3 protein: CASSQGGGGTSYNEQFF; CDR3 DNA: TGCGCCAGCAGCCAAGGCGGGGGAGGGACCTCCTACAATGAGCAGTTCTTC
D gene: TRBD1; J gene: TRBJ2-3; V gene: TRBV11-3; clone size: NA; CDR3 protein: CASSFYRGGTDTQYF; CDR3 DNA: TGTGCCAGCAGCTTTTACAGGGGCGGGACAGATACGCAGTATTTT
D gene: NA; J gene: TRBJ1-2; V gene: TRBV29-1; clone size: NA; CDR3 protein: CSVERDYGYTF; CDR3 DNA: TGCAGCGTTGAAAGAGATTATGGCTACACCTTC
D gene: TRBD1; J gene: TRBJ1-4; V gene: TRBV30; clone size: once; CDR3 protein: CAWSVHQGANEKLFF; CDR3 DNA: TGTGCCTGGAGTGTACATCAGGGGGCAAACGAAAAACTGTTTTTT
D gene: NA; J gene: TRBJ2-1; V gene: TRBV28; clone size: NA; CDR3 protein: CASSQWSLGSYNEQFF; CDR3 DNA: TGTGCCAGCTCGCAGTGGAGCCTCGGCTCCTACAATGAGCAGTTCTTC
D gene: TRBD1; J gene: TRBJ2-7; V gene: TRBV30; clone size: NA; CDR3 protein: CAWDGDSWNYEQYF; CDR3 DNA: TGTGCCTGGGATGGGGACAGTTGGAACTACGAGCAGTACTTC
D gene: NA; J gene: TRBJ2-4; V gene: TRBV28; clone size: NA; CDR3 protein: CASSLRPYREGTGAKNIQYF; CDR3 DNA: TGTGCCAGCAGTTTAAGGCCCTACAGGGAGGGAACGGGGGCCAAAAACATTCAGTACTTC
D gene: NA; J gene: TRBJ2-7; V gene: TRBV28; clone size: NA; CDR3 protein: CASSLSPGGYEQYF; CDR3 DNA: TGTGCCAGCAGTTTGTCCCCCGGGGGCTACGAGCAGTACTTC
D gene: NA; J gene: TRBJ2-7; V gene: TRBV7-9; clone size: NA; CDR3 protein: CASSLFRLDGRFEQYF; CDR3 DNA: TGTGCCAGCAGCCTGTTTAGGTTGGACGGGAGATTCGAGCAGTACTTC
D gene: NA; J gene: TRBJ2-3; V gene: TRBV6-1; clone size: NA; CDR3 protein: CASSEEVGRQRMAF; CDR3 DNA: TGTGCCAGCAGTGAAGAGGTCGGGAGACAAAGGATGGCCTTT
D gene: NA; J gene: TRBJ1-5; V gene: TRBV15; clone size: NA; CDR3 protein: CATAAGYNQPQHF; CDR3 DNA: TGTGCCACCGCAGCAGGCTACAATCAGCCCCAGCATTTT
D gene: TRBD1; J gene: TRBJ1-2; V gene: TRBV4-2; clone size: NA; CDR3 protein: CASTAGGLFLANYGYTF; CDR3 DNA: TGTGCCAGCACCGCAGGGGGCTTATTTCTAGCTAACTATGGCTACACCTTC
D gene: TRBD2; J gene: TRBJ2-1; V gene: TRBV5-1; clone size: NA; CDR3 protein: CASSSGLASHNEQFF; CDR3 DNA: TGCGCCAGCAGCTCAGGACTAGCGTCCCACAATGAGCAGTTCTTC
D gene: NA; J gene: TRBJ1-2; V gene: TRBV7-8; clone size: NA; CDR3 protein: CASSPTKGPYGYTF; CDR3 DNA: TGTGCCAGCAGCCCTACCAAGGGGCCCTATGGCTACACCTTC
D gene: TRBD2; J gene: TRBJ2-1; V gene: TRBV27; clone size: NA; CDR3 protein: CASRQGTRYEQFF; CDR3 DNA: TGTGCCAGCAGACAAGGGACTAGATATGAGCAGTTCTTC
D gene: TRBD2; J gene: TRBJ2-1; V gene: TRBV24-1; clone size: NA; CDR3 protein: CATSDFAGVGYNEQFF; CDR3 DNA: TGTGCCACCAGTGATTTCGCGGGAGTGGGATACAATGAGCAGTTCTTC
D gene: NA; J gene: TRBJ1-5; V gene: TRBV6-2/TRBV6-3; clone size: NA; CDR3 protein: CASSYRSGINQPQHF; CDR3 DNA: TGTGCCAGCAGTTACCGGTCAGGGATCAATCAGCCCCAGCATTTT
D gene: NA; J gene: TRBJ1-1; V gene: TRBV5-1; clone size: NA; CDR3 protein: CASIGSGGYTEAFF; CDR3 DNA: TGCGCCAGCATAGGGTCGGGGGGCTACACTGAAGCTTTCTTT
D gene: NA; J gene: TRBJ1-1; V gene: TRBV12-5; clone size: NA; CDR3 protein: CASEREKGNTEAFF; CDR3 DNA: TGTGCTAGTGAGAGGGAAAAAGGGAACACTGAAGCTTTCTTT
D gene: TRBD1; J gene: TRBJ2-7; V gene: TRBV18; clone size: NA; CDR3 protein: CASSPRTGRPYEQYF; CDR3 DNA: TGTGCCAGCTCACCCCGGACAGGGCGCCCCTACGAGCAGTACTTC
D gene: NA; J gene: TRBJ1-5; V gene: TRBV2; clone size: few; CDR3 protein: CASSDAGIDQPQHF; CDR3 DNA: TGTGCCAGCAGTGATGCGGGTATCGATCAGCCCCAGCATTTT
D gene: NA; J gene: TRBJ1-1; V gene: TRBV27; clone size: NA; CDR3 protein: CASSFQMNTEAFF; CDR3 DNA: TGTGCCAGCAGTTTCCAGATGAACACTGAAGCTTTCTTT
D gene: NA; J gene: TRBJ2-7; V gene: TRBV27; clone size: once; CDR3 protein: CASSLTGHPSSYEQYF; CDR3 DNA: TGTGCCAGCAGCCTCACGGGACACCCGAGCTCCTACGAGCAGTACTTC
D gene: TRBD2; J gene: TRBJ2-1; V gene: TRBV6-5; clone size: NA; CDR3 protein: CASSYSRSGGLVEQFF; CDR3 DNA: TGTGCCAGCAGTTACTCGAGATCGGGAGGGTTAGTAGAGCAGTTCTTC
D gene: NA; J gene: TRBJ2-7; V gene: TRBV11-2; clone size: NA; CDR3 protein: CASSLGGWSYEQYF; CDR3 DNA: TGTGCCAGCAGCTTAGGAGGGTGGTCCTACGAGCAGTACTTC
D gene: NA; J gene: TRBJ1-2; V gene: TRBV19; clone size: NA; CDR3 protein: CASSIDSLYGYTF; CDR3 DNA: TGTGCCAGTAGCATTGACAGCCTCTATGGCTACACCTTC
D gene: TRBD1; J gene: TRBJ1-1; V gene: TRBV7-9; clone size: NA; CDR3 protein: CASSYGQGTAEAFF; CDR3 DNA: TGTGCCAGCAGCTACGGACAGGGGACGGCAGAAGCTTTCTTT
D gene: TRBD2; J gene: TRBJ2-1; V gene: TRBV2; clone size: NA; CDR3 protein: CASSVVLGEWEGEQFF; CDR3 DNA: TGTGCCAGCAGTGTCGTATTGGGGGAGTGGGAGGGTGAGCAGTTCTTC
D gene: NA; J gene: TRBJ2-2; V gene: TRBV5-1; clone size: once; CDR3 protein: CASSQGRWNTGELFF; CDR3 DNA: TGCGCCAGCAGCCAGGGAAGATGGAACACCGGGGAGCTGTTTTTT
D gene: NA; J gene: TRBJ2-1; V gene: TRBV25-1; clone size: NA; CDR3 protein: CASGGYNEQFF; CDR3 DNA: TGTGCCAGCGGCGGATACAATGAGCAGTTCTTC
D gene: NA; J gene: TRBJ2-2; V gene: TRBV7-6; clone size: NA; CDR3 protein: CAARQGGNTGELFF; CDR3 DNA: TGTGCGGCCCGGCAGGGTGGTAACACCGGGGAGCTGTTTTTT